Below are 25 T cell receptor beta chains sequenced from a single sample in a study of blood T cell repertoires in COVID-19. TCRdb's table, derived via immunoSEQ multiplex PCR, lists solely in-frame clones and lacks some. The sample yields roughly 160,000 clones, about 80% seen once. Sequenced input: PBMCs or T cells enriched from blood (not recorded which). The receptors shown here come from a woman aged 55-70 years who had recovered from COVID-19.

This chain connects TRBV6-1 to TRBJ1-4, with unresolved D. V dropped 0 bases and J dropped 4 bases, with 3 bases sitting between them. Germline loops: CDR1 MNHNS, CDR2 SASEGT. The CDR3 sequence is 13 residues long. The CDR3 protein is CASSEALNEKLFF. The CDR3 DNA reads TGTGCCAGCAGTGAAGCCCTTAATGAAAAACTGTTTTTT.

This clone was counted a few times. The chain carries TRBV6-4 and TRBJ2-1; TRBD2 matches at 9 bases. Per germline, CDR1 MRHNA and CDR2 SNTAGT. V lost 4 bases to trimming and J lost 5 bases; unmatched junction nucleotides: 6. This CDR3 has 15 residues. As DNA, the CDR3 is TGTGCCAGCAGTGTTGTAGCGGGGGAAAACAATGAGCAGTTCTTC. Translating gives CASSVVAGENNEQFF.

The sample holds one count of this clone. The rearrangement links TRBV4-1 to TRBJ2-1; TRBD2 aligns across 7 bases. This CDR3 is built from 16 residues. V was pared by 1 base and J by 3 bases, with 6 bases of the junction left unmatched. Germline CDR1 is MGHRA and CDR2 is YSYEKL. DNA of the CDR3: TGCGCCAGCAGCCAAGTCTCGCGGGGGTACTACAATGAGCAGTTCTTC. Its translation: CASSQVSRGYYNEQFF.

The chain couples TRBV19 to TRBJ2-7; D might be TRBD1 (6 bases). V was pared by 7 bases and J by 4 bases, with 20 bases between. In germline, CDR1 is LNHDA, CDR2 SQIVND (reference sequence). There are 15 residues in the CDR3. For the CDR3, the DNA is TGTGCCAGTAAATCAGGGGACCCAGGTGCGTACGAGCAGTACTTC. As protein: CASKSGDPGAYEQYF. Drawing the rest from reference TRBV19 and TRBJ2-7, the complete variable domain is DGGITQSPKYLFRKEGQNVTLSCEQNLNHDAMYWYRQDPGQGLRLIYYSQIVNDFQKGDIAEGYSVSREKKESFPLTVTSAQKNPTAFYLCASKSGDPGAYEQYFGPGTRLTVT.

The chain is built from TRBV25-1 and TRBJ2-1; D is perhaps TRBD1 (6 bases). Trimming took off 3 bases at V and 0 bases at J, with 9 bases between the two ends. This CDR3 is built from 15 residues. Germline V lookup: CDR1 MGHDK, CDR2 SYGVNS. Here the CDR3 reads CASSDLGGSYNEQFF. In DNA, the CDR3 is TGTGCCAGCAGTGATCTAGGGGGCTCCTACAATGAGCAGTTCTTC.

V is TRBV12-5 and J is TRBJ2-2; 12 bases are shared with TRBD2. Trimming removed 2 bases from V and 0 bases from J; junction bases left unmatched: 4. CDR1 is LGHNT, CDR2 FRNRAP, per germline. The length of the CDR3 is 18 residues. CDR3 amino acids: CASGLSASGGANTGELFF. CDR3 in DNA: TGTGCTAGTGGTTTGTCTGCTAGCGGGGGGGCGAACACCGGGGAGCTGTTTTTT.

V is TRBV1 and J is TRBJ2-3; TRBD1 is the table's D call and was not checked against the DNA. TRBV1 counts as a pseudogene. This CDR3 contains 19 residues. The CDR3 DNA is TGCACCAGCAGCCGACCTAAGAACAGGGGGCTGTTCGGCACAGATACGCAGTATTTT. It is translated as CTSSRPKNRGLFGTDTQYF.

This chain links TRBV11-2 with TRBJ1-5; D perhaps matches TRBD1 (5 bases). CDR3 length equals 14 residues. Germline CDR1 SGHAT, CDR2 FQNNGV. V lost 5 bases to trimming and J lost 3 bases, with 11 bases between them. DNA for the CDR3: TGTGCCAGCAGCCGGGGGGAGAACAATCAGCCCCAGCATTTT. Translation: CASSRGENNQPQHF.

V gene TRBV20-1 combines with J gene TRBJ1-2; D remains ambiguous. V shed 4 bases and J shed 5 bases, with 8 bases lying between them. Germline CDR1 and CDR2: DFQATT and SNEGSKA (reference sequence). The CDR3 sequence is 11 residues long. The CDR3 region has the DNA TGCAGTGCTACAGATAATTATGGCTACACCTTC. This translates into CSATDNYGYTF.

This clone was detected only once. This chain links TRBV7-2 with TRBJ1-6; perhaps TRBD1 as D (5 bases). Germline lookup yields CDR1 SGHTA and CDR2 FQGNSA. V was cut by 0 bases and J by 5 bases, with 8 bases left in between. CDR3 length: 15 amino acids. For the CDR3, the DNA is TGTGCCAGCAGCTTAGCGGGGCGCGATAATTCACCCCTCCACTTT. Translation: CASSLAGRDNSPLHF.

This sequence joins TRBV19 and TRBJ2-7; tentative D call: TRBD1 (6 bases). The CDR3 is 16 residues long. The V and J ends lost 4 bases and 2 bases respectively, with 18 bases between them. The germline CDR1 and CDR2 sequences are LNHDA and SQIVND (reference sequence). CDR3 bases: TGTGCCAGTAGTACTCCGGGACACACTGGGCCCTACGAGCAGTACTTC. Encoded protein: CASSTPGHTGPYEQYF.

The rearrangement links TRBV29-1 to TRBJ1-3, with D possibly TRBD1 on 5 matching bases. This CDR3 contains 15 residues. CDR1 is SQVTM and CDR2 is ANQGSEA in the germline V gene. Deletions cut 5 bases from V and 0 bases from J, with 14 bases between. CDR3 nucleotides: TGCAGCGTTACGGGGGACTACCTCTCTGGAAACACCATATATTTT. Translation gives CSVTGDYLSGNTIYF.

The rearrangement uses TRBV6-5 and TRBJ2-7; 7 positions match TRBD1. CDR1 is MNHEY and CDR2 is SVGAGI in the germline V gene. This CDR3 is 14 amino acids long. V gave up 8 bases and J gave up 3 bases; unmatched junction bases: 10. The CDR3 DNA sequence: TGTGCCAGCGCCCTCCGGACAGGCTACTACGAGCAGTACTTC. This codes for CASALRTGYYEQYF.

The gene calls are TRBV4-1 and TRBJ1-2; maybe TRBD1 (5 bases). Trimming took off 1 base at V and 2 bases at J, with 20 bases between the two ends. The CDR3 is 18 amino acids. Germline CDR1 is MGHRA and CDR2 is YSYEKL. DNA of the CDR3: TGCGCCAGCAGCCAAGTCGGGCTGGGGCCCGACCCCAACTATGGCTACACCTTC. This sequence encodes CASSQVGLGPDPNYGYTF.

The J gene is TRBJ2-4, the V gene TRBV27; TRBD1 might be the D (6 bases). This CDR3 is built from 18 residues. The V and J ends lost 6 bases and 0 bases respectively, with 21 bases between them. The germline CDR1 and CDR2 sequences are MNHEY and SMNVEV (reference sequence). The CDR3 loop reads CASSRLNEKGGAKNIQYF. The CDR3 DNA sequence: TGTGCCAGCAGCCGATTAAATGAGAAAGGGGGAGCCAAAAACATTCAGTACTTC.

The rearrangement joins TRBV5-1 to TRBJ1-1; maybe TRBD1 (5 bases). Trimming pared 3 bases from V and 1 base from J, leaving 10 bases between. The CDR3 is 14 residues long. Germline V lookup: CDR1 SGHRS, CDR2 YFSETQ. CDR3 bases: TGCGCCAGCAGCTGGACAATCACGAACACTGAAGCTTTCTTT. Translated, it gives CASSWTITNTEAFF.

The genes are TRBV25-1 and TRBJ2-7, with 9 bases aligning to TRBD2. Germline V lookup: CDR1 MGHDK, CDR2 SYGVNS. The CDR3 has 13 residues. The V and J ends lost 8 bases and 2 bases, in that order; junction bases with no gene match: 4. This CDR3 reads CASGRGGTYEQYF. The CDR3 nucleotides read TGTGCCAGCGGGCGGGGGGGAACCTACGAGCAGTACTTC.

The rearrangement joins TRBV5-4 to TRBJ2-5; 7 nucleotides align to TRBD1. Germline V gives CDR1 SGHNT, CDR2 YYREEE (reference sequence). V was pared by 3 bases and J by 5 bases, with 7 bases of the junction left unmatched. The CDR3 loop spans 14 amino acids. This CDR3 reads CASSSSGTEETQYF. The CDR3 coding sequence is TGTGCCAGCAGCTCTTCCGGGACAGAGGAGACCCAGTACTTC.

A single count supports this clone. This CDR3 is CASRRQGKYEQYF. DNA of the CDR3: TGTGCCAGCAGAAGACAGGGGAAATACGAGCAGTACTTC. The J gene is TRBJ2-7, the V gene TRBV6-5; TRBD1 matches at 8 bases. The germline V gene encodes CDR1 MNHEY and CDR2 SVGAGI. This CDR3 is built from 13 residues. With 6 bases clipped from V and 4 bases from J, the junction kept 5 bases outside the gene matches.

The chain combines TRBV19 with TRBJ2-1; D not certain. This CDR3 contains 11 residues. V was cut by 5 bases and J by 12 bases, with 11 bases left in between. Germline CDR1 reads LNHDA; CDR2 reads SQIVND (reference sequence). The CDR3 region is CASSAHQWQFF. The CDR3 nucleotides read TGTGCCAGTAGTGCCCATCAGTGGCAGTTCTTC.

This sequence joins TRBV6-5 and TRBJ1-5; D gene uncertain. Germline V lookup: CDR1 MNHEY, CDR2 SVGAGI. Trimming cost V 6 bases and J 2 bases, with 11 bases left between them. This CDR3 region has 14 residues. The CDR3 bases are TGTGCCAGCAGCGACCGGGGTGGCAATCAGCCCCAGCATTTT. Translated: CASSDRGGNQPQHF.

This chain connects TRBV19 to TRBJ2-5; a possible D gene is TRBD1 (5 bases). V lost 5 bases and J lost 1, with 11 bases in between. This CDR3 has 14 residues. Germline-derived CDR1 and CDR2 are LNHDA and SQIVND (reference sequence). CDR3 sequence: CASSAQGFQETQYF. The CDR3 coding sequence is TGTGCCAGTAGTGCGCAGGGATTCCAAGAGACCCAGTACTTC. The full variable domain, completed using reference TRBV19 and TRBJ2-5, is DGGITQSPKYLFRKEGQNVTLSCEQNLNHDAMYWYRQDPGQGLRLIYYSQIVNDFQKGDIAEGYSVSREKKESFPLTVTSAQKNPTAFYLCASSAQGFQETQYFGPGTRLLVL.

The chain couples TRBV25-1 to TRBJ1-2; TRBD1 agrees at 7 bases. The V gene end was trimmed by 3 bases and the J gene end by 6 bases; junction bases not matched to a gene: 4. The CDR3 totals 13 residues. Per the germline V gene, CDR1 is MGHDK and CDR2 is SYGVNS. CDR3 DNA sequence: TGTGCCAGCAGTGACACGACAGGGAATGGCTACACCTTC. It codes for CASSDTTGNGYTF.

The rearrangement links TRBV12-3 or TRBV12-4 to TRBJ1-2; 9 nucleotides match TRBD1. J gave up 2 bases and V 8 bases, and 3 bases lay outside the gene matches. This CDR3 spans 13 amino acids. The CDR3 loop is CASRTGENYGYTF. Here the CDR3 DNA reads TGTGCCAGCCGGACAGGGGAGAACTATGGCTACACCTTC.

This rearrangement joins TRBV5-6 to TRBJ2-2, with 12 bases that match TRBD1. V dropped 4 bases and J dropped 6; count of bases not matched to a gene: 7. Germline CDR1 reads SGHDT; CDR2 reads YYEEEE. CDR3 length: 16 residues. CDR3 sequence reads: CASSTRDRGLPGELFF. In nucleotides, the CDR3 is TGTGCCAGCAGCACCCGGGACAGGGGGCTTCCCGGGGAGCTGTTTTTT.